This TCR beta chain came from a study of identical twins' blood T cells (dated by TCRdb to 2013 to 2014). With respect to the entire study: Roughly 50 million Illumina reads were obtained across 12 libraries, of which six were alpha-chain libraries and six were beta-chain libraries. TCR alpha and beta chain repertoires of three pairs of monozygous twins were compared using next-generation sequencing to assess genetic influence on repertoire formation. Here is what the overall study found, with its caveats: Among the most abundant TCRbeta clonotypes, more CDR3 sequences were shared by each donor with her twin than with unrelated donors. The study stated that the proposed role of the TCRalpha J segment in MHC recognition during thymic selection needs to be validated by independent studies. How many CDR3 clonotypes two donors shared depended mainly on the product of their cloneset sizes, and the twins did not clearly stray from this trend. V gene usage, even among non-selected out-of-frame TCRbeta clonotypes, was reported to be markedly more similar within twin pairs than between unrelated donors. Environmental influences could not be excluded as an explanation for twin similarity, since twins were reared together.

Trimmed from V: 5 bases; trimmed from J: 8 bases; junction bases lacking a gene match: 11. CDR1 and CDR2, per the germline V gene (reference sequence), are DFQATT and SNEGSKA. The CDR3, from cysteine to phenylalanine, totals 13 residues. Only CDR3 DNA remains: 39 bases, in frame from the first base. Six healthy women forming three monozygous twin pairs were used as donors. Each of the three twin pairs had been raised together, and the twins in each pair were thought likely to have encountered the same infectious agents and vaccines. RNA was isolated from peripheral blood mononuclear cells and used to prepare TCR cDNA libraries. The protocol used for the library was 5' RACE. The instrument was an Illumina Genome Analyzer IIx. RNA-based TCR cDNA libraries were prepared by a previously described protocol with several modifications. To prevent cross-contamination, sample-specific barcodes were introduced on both ends of each TCR cDNA library during cDNA synthesis and amplification. In the authors' own workflow: Each individual had between about 95,000 and nearly 500,000 identified clonotypes, and each library contained roughly 2.2 to 3.6 million CDR3-containing reads. Reads carrying improper barcode index combinations were removed, after which the MiTCR software was used to build a cloneset for each library. MiTCR filtered or rescued low-quality reads and corrected PCR and sequencing errors when assembling CDR3 clonotypes. Artificial out-of-frame clonotypes were removed by being mapped to in-frame sequences, with one indel in the CDR3 allowed. To measure how similar V and J gene usage was between donors, Jensen-Shannon divergence was divided by mean entropy. In TCRdb, the public reads were trimmed at Q25 with fastp and aligned with MiXCR, with productive beta chains retained. Here each entry gathers all rows of one CDR3 protein and keeps the most common genes and DNA. The authors' filters were not applied to this entry. Within this sample are hundreds of thousands of distinct CDR3 sequences, with roughly 31% of them counted one time only. The ten most abundant clones make up 5.5% to 7% of the sample.

Points on this clonotype: Its recognized antigen is unknown. No much larger clone is present one base from it, and per-base qualities are unavailable.

Sequencing was done on a sample of PBMCs. This clonotype was obtained from a woman aged 18 to 55 in good health. In this chain, TRBV20-1 is recombined with TRBJ1-2; 7 bases in the middle match TRBD1. Read as DNA, the sequence is TGCAGTGCTCTCCAAGTACAGGGGAGCGGCTACACCTTC. It is translated as CSALQVQGSGYTF.